Shown below are 32 T cell receptor beta chains from a single sample sequenced in a study of blood T cell repertoires in COVID-19. The protocol was immunoSEQ multiplex PCR, while the TCRdb copy is restricted to in-frame clones and leaves out a portion. This table holds around 270,000 clones, around 89% found once. The sequencing sample was made of peripheral blood. These TCRs come from a man aged 60 to 75 who had recovered from COVID-19.

V usage is TRBV30 and J usage is TRBJ1-6; 7 bases agree with TRBD1. The germline V gene encodes CDR1 GTSNPN and CDR2 SVGIG (reference sequence). Unmatched junction bases numbered 8, after V lost 7 bases and J lost 8 bases. The CDR3 loop spans 13 amino acids. The CDR3 reads CASTDRVDSPLHF. The CDR3 nucleotides read TGTGCCTCAACCGACAGGGTGGATTCACCCCTCCACTTT.

The chain couples TRBV18 to TRBJ1-5; TRBD1 agrees at 12 bases. Germline assignment: CDR1 KGHSH and CDR2 LQKENI. This CDR3 spans 19 amino acids. Trimming at V came to 3 bases and at J to 1 base, leaving 10 bases not matched to a gene. The CDR3 DNA sequence: TGTGCCAGCTCACCCGGACGGGACAGGGGGCCTGGGAGCAATCAGCCCCAGCATTTT. Its protein is CASSPGRDRGPGSNQPQHF.

The chain combines TRBV9 with TRBJ2-5; 10 nucleotides align to TRBD2. From germline, CDR1 is SGDLS and CDR2 YYNGEE. V was pared by 0 bases and J by 4 bases, with 12 bases of the junction left unmatched. This CDR3 region has 18 residues. CDR3 in amino acids: CASSVGAGASGGIETQYF. The CDR3 region has the DNA TGTGCCAGCAGCGTAGGGGCCGGGGCTAGCGGGGGTATAGAGACCCAGTACTTC.

The chain employs TRBV4-2 and TRBJ1-2; D gene unclear. Trimming pared 3 bases from V and 3 bases from J, leaving 14 bases between. Germline V gene lookup returns CDR1 LGHNA and CDR2 YNFKEQ. This CDR3 region has 15 residues. The CDR3 spells CASSHILPQDYGYTF. The CDR3, as DNA: TGTGCCAGCAGCCATATCCTGCCCCAGGACTATGGCTACACCTTC.

This chain links TRBV27 with TRBJ1-6; TRBD1 matches 7 bases. The CDR3 runs to 13 residues. The V and J ends lost 6 bases and 8 bases, in that order; junction bases with no gene match: 4. In germline, CDR1 is MNHEY, CDR2 SMNVEV (reference sequence). This chain's CDR3 is CASSRQGYSPLHF. The CDR3 DNA sequence: TGTGCCAGCAGCAGACAGGGTTATTCACCCCTCCACTTT.

J is TRBJ2-2 and V is TRBV7-9; D unclear. In germline, CDR1 is SEHNR, CDR2 FQNEAQ (reference sequence). The CDR3 runs to 13 residues. Trimming cost V 4 bases and J 5 bases, with 8 bases left between them. CDR3 coding DNA: TGTGCCAGCAGCTACGTCGGGACCGGGGAGCTGTTTTTT. This gives the protein CASSYVGTGELFF.

The chain is built from TRBV2 and TRBJ1-6, with D possibly matching TRBD1 (5 bases). The CDR3 contains 14 residues. Trimming took 6 bases from V and 10 from J, leaving 16 bases between them. Germline V lookup: CDR1 SNHLY, CDR2 FYNNEI. The CDR3 loop is CASSRSGFDSPLHF. The CDR3 DNA reads TGTGCCAGCAGCAGGTCAGGGTTTGACTCACCCCTCCACTTT.

The table lists this clone with a few counts. The J gene is TRBJ1-2, the V gene TRBV11-2; 9 bases fit TRBD1. Trimming removed 5 bases from V and 7 bases from J; junction bases left unmatched: 14. The germline V gene has CDR1 SGHAT and CDR2 FQNNGV. This CDR3 comprises 16 residues. CDR3 sequence (DNA): TGTGCCAGCAGCCTATCCTCCGGGACAGGGAGGACTGGCTACACCTTC. This codes for CASSLSSGTGRTGYTF.

V is TRBV11-2 and J is TRBJ2-2; the D gene is possibly TRBD1 (6 bases). In germline, CDR1 is SGHAT, CDR2 FQNNGV. This CDR3 region has 19 residues. V was shortened by 0 bases and J by 4 bases, with 21 bases between the two germline ends. The chain's CDR3 is CASSLELGAFRKSTGELFF. As DNA, the CDR3 is TGTGCCAGCAGCTTAGAACTGGGGGCCTTTCGAAAAAGCACCGGGGAGCTGTTTTTT. The entire variable domain, with the rest obtained from reference TRBV11-2 and TRBJ2-2, is as follows: EAGVAQSPRYKIIEKRQSVAFWCNPISGHATLYWYQQILGQGPKLLIQFQNNGVVDDSQLPKDRFSAERLKGVDSTLKIQPAKLEDSAVYLCASSLELGAFRKSTGELFFGEGSRLTVL.

The chain uses TRBV6-6 and TRBJ2-2, with TRBD1 matching over 8 bases. The J segment lost 6 bases and the V segment lost 5 bases, leaving 17 bases of the junction unmatched. Germline values: CDR1 MNHNY, CDR2 SVGAGI (reference sequence). The CDR3 has 18 amino acids. The CDR3 here is CASSPARRTGKFPGELFF. The CDR3, as DNA: TGTGCCAGCAGTCCCGCTCGCCGGACAGGGAAATTCCCCGGGGAGCTGTTTTTT.

This chain joins TRBV6-5 and TRBJ2-4; the match to TRBD2 covers 7 bases. CDR3 length: 13 amino acids. Unmatched junction bases numbered 2, after V lost 5 bases and J lost 4 bases. Per the germline V gene, CDR1 is MNHEY and CDR2 is SVGAGI. The CDR3 loop reads CASSPGGKNIQYF. The CDR3 bases are TGTGCCAGCAGTCCGGGAGGAAAAAACATTCAGTACTTC.

The chain has TRBV7-9 and TRBJ2-3; 8 bases line up with TRBD1. The V gene end was trimmed by 5 bases and the J gene end by 3 bases; junction bases not matched to a gene: 4. Germline V gene lookup returns CDR1 SEHNR and CDR2 FQNEAQ (reference sequence). CDR3 length: 14 amino acids. The CDR3, as DNA: TGTGCCAGCAGCATGACAGGGGCGACAGATACGCAGTATTTT. Its protein is CASSMTGATDTQYF. Together with reference TRBV7-9 and TRBJ2-3, the CDR3 gives the full variable domain: DTGVSQNPRHKITKRGQNVTFRCDPISEHNRLYWYRQTLGQGPEFLTYFQNEAQLEKSRLLSDRFSAERPKGSFSTLEIQRTEQGDSAMYLCASSMTGATDTQYFGPGTRLTVL.

The CDR3 nucleotides are TGTGCCTGGAGGGGACAGGGCACTAACTATGGCTACACCTTC. This translates into CAWRGQGTNYGYTF. The chain is built from TRBV30 and TRBJ1-2; TRBD1 agrees at 9 bases. Per germline, CDR1 GTSNPN and CDR2 SVGIG (reference sequence). This CDR3 is 14 amino acids long. V was clipped by 3 bases and J by 0 bases; unmatched bases: 2. The variable domain in full, completed from reference TRBV30 and TRBJ1-2, reads SQTIHQWPATLVQPVGSPLSLECTVEGTSNPNLYWYRQAAGRGLQLLFYSVGIGQISSEVPQNLSASRPQDRQFILSSKKLLLSDSGFYLCAWRGQGTNYGYTFGSGTRLTVV.

The chain recombines TRBV4-1 with TRBJ1-1, with TRBD1 identical over 8 bases. Germline V gene lookup returns CDR1 MGHRA and CDR2 YSYEKL. This CDR3 has 18 residues. V dropped 0 bases and J dropped 6; count of bases not matched to a gene: 15. The CDR3 loop is CASSQDSTGAFVRAEAFF. The CDR3 region has the DNA TGCGCCAGCAGCCAAGACTCGACAGGGGCCTTTGTTAGGGCTGAAGCTTTCTTT.

V and J are TRBV9 and TRBJ2-1; 9 bases align to TRBD1. Per the germline V gene, CDR1 is SGDLS and CDR2 is YYNGEE. The CDR3 is 15 amino acids. The V segment lost 1 base and the J segment 6 bases; nucleotides outside the gene matches: 5. The CDR3 DNA follows: TGTGCCAGCAGCGTACCGGGACAGGGTGGCAATGAGCAGTTCTTC. Its protein product is CASSVPGQGGNEQFF.

V usage is TRBV27 and J usage is TRBJ1-1, with 9 bases identical to TRBD1. Germline loops: CDR1 MNHEY, CDR2 SMNVEV (reference sequence). Germline trimming cut 5 bases from V and 1 base from J; bases unmatched to any gene: 5. The CDR3 totals 15 residues. CDR3 DNA: TGTGCCAGCAGTCCCGACAGGGGGGCGAACACTGAAGCTTTCTTT. This encodes CASSPDRGANTEAFF.

Details on this clone: Other DNA sequences in the same sample also yield this CDR3. This rearrangement joins TRBV5-1 to TRBJ2-1; 11 bases are a match to TRBD2. After removal of 4 bases from V and 2 bases from J, the junction contained 2 bases not matched to a gene. The CDR3 is 15 residues long. CDR1 is SGHRS, CDR2 YFSETQ, per germline. CDR3 sequence: CASSLSGGAYNEQFF. As DNA, the CDR3 is TGCGCCAGCAGCCTTAGCGGGGGGGCCTACAATGAGCAGTTCTTC. The variable domain in full, with the rest retrieved from reference TRBV5-1 and TRBJ2-1, is KAGVTQTPRYLIKTRGQQVTLSCSPISGHRSVSWYQQTPGQGLQFLFEYFSETQRNKGNFPGRFSGRQFSNSRSEMNVSTLELGDSALYLCASSLSGGAYNEQFFGPGTRLTVL.

The chain recombines TRBV2 with TRBJ1-5, with D possibly TRBD1 on 6 matching bases. CDR1 is SNHLY, CDR2 FYNNEI, per germline. This CDR3 has 16 amino acids. Trimming cost V 8 bases and J 6 bases, with 23 bases left between them. The chain's CDR3 is CASEGGVADSGQPQHF. In DNA form, the CDR3 reads TGTGCCAGCGAGGGGGGGGTGGCGGATTCGGGTCAGCCCCAGCATTTT.

V and J are TRBV6-6 and TRBJ2-3; 9 positions agree with TRBD1. Trimming cost V 3 bases and J 5 bases; bases outside gene matches: 6. CDR3 length equals 15 residues. Germline V gene sequence: CDR1 MNHNY, CDR2 SVGAGI (reference sequence). The CDR3 DNA follows: TGTGCCAGCAGTTATTCCGGGACAGGGTTAGATACGCAGTATTTT. It codes for CASSYSGTGLDTQYF.

V usage is TRBV6-4 and J usage is TRBJ2-1, with 10 bases matching TRBD2. Germline CDR1 reads MRHNA; CDR2 reads SNTAGT. V lost 3 bases and J lost 0; bases outside the gene matches: 8. This CDR3 comprises 18 residues. This chain's CDR3 is CASSELAGGSSSYNEQFF. CDR3 bases: TGTGCCAGCAGTGAATTAGCGGGGGGAAGTAGCTCCTACAATGAGCAGTTCTTC.

The rearrangement links TRBV27 to TRBJ1-1, with D uncertain. V gave up 5 bases and J gave up 12 bases, with 16 bases separating them. Per the germline V gene, CDR1 is MNHEY and CDR2 is SMNVEV (reference sequence). This CDR3 is built from 12 residues. CDR3 in DNA: TGTGCCAGCAGTACCTTATCAGGCCCGACTTTCTTT. Translating gives CASSTLSGPTFF.

Of note for this clone: Other DNA sequences from this sample encode an identical CDR3 as well. The rearrangement links TRBV5-1 to TRBJ2-6; TRBD2 is a possible D gene (5 bases). Per the germline V gene, CDR1 is SGHRS and CDR2 is YFSETQ. The ends were cut back, 4 bases at V and 0 bases at J, with 8 bases in the middle. This CDR3 has 15 residues. The CDR3 here is CASSLGSSGANVLTF. In DNA form, the CDR3 reads TGCGCCAGCAGCCTAGGGAGCTCTGGGGCCAACGTCCTGACTTTC. The full variable domain, completed using reference TRBV5-1 and TRBJ2-6, is KAGVTQTPRYLIKTRGQQVTLSCSPISGHRSVSWYQQTPGQGLQFLFEYFSETQRNKGNFPGRFSGRQFSNSRSEMNVSTLELGDSALYLCASSLGSSGANVLTFGAGSRLTVL.

J is TRBJ2-7 and V is TRBV6-5; the match to TRBD1 covers 8 bases. Germline V gives CDR1 MNHEY, CDR2 SVGAGI. The V segment lost 6 bases and the J segment 5 bases; nucleotides outside the gene matches: 6. The length of the CDR3 is 13 residues. CDR3 sequence (DNA): TGTGCCAGCAGCTCGACAGGGGTGGACGAGCAGTACTTC. Translating gives CASSSTGVDEQYF.

The chain is built from TRBV24-1 and TRBJ2-5, with TRBD2 as a possible D gene (6 bases). This CDR3 has 16 residues. Per germline, CDR1 KGHDR and CDR2 SFDVKD. Trimming shortened V by 4 bases and J by 2 bases, and 16 bases separated the two germline ends. The CDR3 sequence is CATSDPGSGLQETQYF. The CDR3 DNA is TGTGCCACCAGTGACCCGGGTAGCGGACTTCAAGAGACCCAGTACTTC.

The genes are TRBV19 and TRBJ2-5; TRBD2 aligns across 9 bases. Germline CDR1 LNHDA, CDR2 SQIVND (reference sequence). This CDR3 contains 16 residues. J gave up 5 bases and V 5 bases, and 12 bases lay outside the gene matches. CDR3 sequence (DNA): TGTGCCAGTAGTGCTATAGCGGGGGCTAGGCGGGAGACCCAGTACTTC. Protein product: CASSAIAGARRETQYF.

V and J are TRBV3-1 (or the pseudogene TRBV3-2) and TRBJ2-3; 8 positions agree with TRBD2. Per germline, CDR1 LGHDT and CDR2 YNNKEL (reference sequence). The V and J ends lost 6 bases and 3 bases, in that order; junction bases with no gene match: 11. The CDR3 is 16 amino acids. The CDR3 region has the DNA TGTGCCAGCAGTCCGGCCCGGGGGGGCCGTACAGATACGCAGTATTTT. Protein sequence: CASSPARGGRTDTQYF.

The chain uses TRBV5-1 and TRBJ1-6; D unresolved. This CDR3 contains 15 residues. Trimming pared 3 bases from V and 7 bases from J, leaving 14 bases between. Per germline, CDR1 SGHRS and CDR2 YFSETQ. CDR3 sequence: CASSYTESRNSPLHF. The DNA for the CDR3 is TGCGCCAGCAGCTACACGGAATCTAGGAATTCACCCCTCCACTTT.

The chain couples TRBV14 to TRBJ2-7; TRBD1 matches 9 bases. V gave up 2 bases and J gave up 6 bases; unmatched junction bases: 11. Germline V gene sequence: CDR1 SGHDN, CDR2 FVKESK. The CDR3 length is 16 residues. The CDR3 coding sequence is TGTGCCAGCAGCCAACGCTCGGGGACAGGGTGGTCCGAGCAGTACTTC. Amino acid sequence: CASSQRSGTGWSEQYF.

This chain connects TRBV6-4 to TRBJ2-7; TRBD2 might be the D (5 bases). V was trimmed by 8 bases and J by 5 bases, leaving 16 bases between them. The CDR3 spans 13 residues. Germline assignment: CDR1 MRHNA and CDR2 SNTAGT. CDR3 sequence reads: CASVSRVRNEQYF. CDR3 coding DNA: TGTGCCAGCGTGTCGCGGGTGCGAAACGAGCAGTACTTC.

V and J are TRBV30 and TRBJ1-2; D not resolved. V lost 6 bases and J lost 3, with 14 bases in between. The germline CDR1 and CDR2 sequences are GTSNPN and SVGIG (reference sequence). The CDR3 extends over 13 amino acids. CDR3 amino acids: CACTKQRYYGYTF. In nucleotides, the CDR3 is TGTGCCTGTACCAAACAGAGATACTATGGCTACACCTTC. Full variable domain (missing parts from reference TRBV30 and TRBJ1-2): SQTIHQWPATLVQPVGSPLSLECTVEGTSNPNLYWYRQAAGRGLQLLFYSVGIGQISSEVPQNLSASRPQDRQFILSSKKLLLSDSGFYLCACTKQRYYGYTFGSGTRLTVV.

The chain joins TRBV9 to TRBJ1-3; D unclear. V gave up 3 bases and J gave up 4 bases, with 14 bases separating them. CDR1 is SGDLS, CDR2 YYNGEE, per germline. This CDR3 has 15 residues. The CDR3 here is CASSAGLGEGNTIYF. The CDR3 DNA reads TGTGCCAGCAGCGCCGGACTAGGTGAAGGAAACACCATATATTTT.

The CDR3 region is CASSQATSGGPIQETQYF. The CDR3 region has the DNA TGTGCCAGCAGCCAAGCGACTAGCGGGGGGCCAATCCAAGAGACCCAGTACTTC. The V call is TRBV4-2, the J call TRBJ2-5; 13 nucleotides match TRBD2. Germline V gene lookup returns CDR1 LGHNA and CDR2 YNFKEQ. The V gene end was trimmed by 1 base and the J gene end by 1 base; junction bases not matched to a gene: 6. The CDR3 is made up of 18 amino acids.